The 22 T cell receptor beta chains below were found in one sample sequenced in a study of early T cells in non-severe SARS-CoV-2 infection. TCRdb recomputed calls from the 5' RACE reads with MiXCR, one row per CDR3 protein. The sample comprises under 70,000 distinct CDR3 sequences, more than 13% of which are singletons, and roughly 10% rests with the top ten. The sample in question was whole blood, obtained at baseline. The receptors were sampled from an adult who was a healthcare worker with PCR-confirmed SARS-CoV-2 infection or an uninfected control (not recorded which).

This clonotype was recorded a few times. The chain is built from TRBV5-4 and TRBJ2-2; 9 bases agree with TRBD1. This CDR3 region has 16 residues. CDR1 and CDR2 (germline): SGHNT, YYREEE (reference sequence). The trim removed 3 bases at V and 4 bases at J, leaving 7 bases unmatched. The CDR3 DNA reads TGTGCCAGCAGCTCGTCCCGGGACAGGGCCACCGGGGAGCTGTTTTTT. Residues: CASSSSRDRATGELFF.

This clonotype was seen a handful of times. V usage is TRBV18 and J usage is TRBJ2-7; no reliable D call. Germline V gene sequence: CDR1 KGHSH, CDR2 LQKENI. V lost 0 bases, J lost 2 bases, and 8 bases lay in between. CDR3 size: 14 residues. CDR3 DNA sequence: TGTGCCAGCTCACCACCGGGCTTACCCTACGAGCAGTACTTC. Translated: CASSPPGLPYEQYF.

The CDR3 loop reads CASRSTSTETQYF. CDR3 nucleotide sequence: TGCGCCAGCAGGAGCACTAGCACGGAGACCCAGTACTTC. The chain has TRBV10-2 and TRBJ2-5, with D possibly TRBD2 on 6 matching bases. The V gene lost 6 bases and the J gene lost 5 bases, with 13 bases spanning the gap. Germline V CDR1 and CDR2: WSHSY, SAAADI. This CDR3 spans 13 amino acids.

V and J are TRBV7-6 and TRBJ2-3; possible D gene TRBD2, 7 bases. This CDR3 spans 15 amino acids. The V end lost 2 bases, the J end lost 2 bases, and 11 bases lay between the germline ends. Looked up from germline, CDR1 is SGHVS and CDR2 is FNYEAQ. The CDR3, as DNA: TGTGCCAGCAGCTTATATGGGGGGGCCACAGATACGCAGTATTTT. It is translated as CASSLYGGATDTQYF.

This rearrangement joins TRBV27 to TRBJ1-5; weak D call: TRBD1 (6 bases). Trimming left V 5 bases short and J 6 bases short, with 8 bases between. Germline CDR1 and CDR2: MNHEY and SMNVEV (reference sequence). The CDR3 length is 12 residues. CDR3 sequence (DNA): TGTGCCAGCAGTGAACAGGGTCAGCCCCAGCATTTT. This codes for CASSEQGQPQHF.

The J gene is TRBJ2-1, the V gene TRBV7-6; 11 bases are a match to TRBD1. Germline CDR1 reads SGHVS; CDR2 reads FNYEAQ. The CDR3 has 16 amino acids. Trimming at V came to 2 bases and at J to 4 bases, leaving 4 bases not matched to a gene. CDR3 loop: CASSLLGQGGYNEQFF. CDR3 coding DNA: TGTGCCAGCAGCTTATTGGGACAGGGGGGATACAATGAGCAGTTCTTC.

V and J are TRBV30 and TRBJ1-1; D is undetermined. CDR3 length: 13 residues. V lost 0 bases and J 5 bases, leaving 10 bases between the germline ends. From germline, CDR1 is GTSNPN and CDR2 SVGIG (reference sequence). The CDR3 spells CAWSVTRITEAFF. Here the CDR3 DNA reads TGTGCCTGGAGTGTAACCCGGATAACTGAAGCTTTCTTT.

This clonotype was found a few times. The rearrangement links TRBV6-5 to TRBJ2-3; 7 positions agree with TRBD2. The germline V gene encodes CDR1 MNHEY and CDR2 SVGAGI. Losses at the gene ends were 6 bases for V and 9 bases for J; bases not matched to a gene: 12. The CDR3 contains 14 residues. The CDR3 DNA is TGTGCCAGCAGGTCACCGGGACTACACGGGACGCAGTATTTT. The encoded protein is CASRSPGLHGTQYF.

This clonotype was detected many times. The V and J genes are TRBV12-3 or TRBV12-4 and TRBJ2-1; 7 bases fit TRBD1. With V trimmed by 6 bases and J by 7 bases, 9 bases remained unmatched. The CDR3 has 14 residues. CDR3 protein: CASSLSGGQNEQFF. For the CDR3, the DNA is TGTGCCAGCAGCCTCTCAGGGGGACAGAATGAGCAGTTCTTC.

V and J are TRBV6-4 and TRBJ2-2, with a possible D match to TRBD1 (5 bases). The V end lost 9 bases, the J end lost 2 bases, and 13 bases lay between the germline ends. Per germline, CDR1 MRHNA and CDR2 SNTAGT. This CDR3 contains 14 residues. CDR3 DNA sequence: TGTGCCAGTCGAAGACAGTCCAACACCGGGGAGCTGTTTTTT. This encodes CASRRQSNTGELFF.

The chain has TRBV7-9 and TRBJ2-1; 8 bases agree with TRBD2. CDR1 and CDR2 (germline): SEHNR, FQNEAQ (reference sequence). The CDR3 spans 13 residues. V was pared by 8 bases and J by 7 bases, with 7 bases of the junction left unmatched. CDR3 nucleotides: TGTGCCAGCCAAAGCGGGAGTATAAATGAGCAGTTCTTC. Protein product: CASQSGSINEQFF.

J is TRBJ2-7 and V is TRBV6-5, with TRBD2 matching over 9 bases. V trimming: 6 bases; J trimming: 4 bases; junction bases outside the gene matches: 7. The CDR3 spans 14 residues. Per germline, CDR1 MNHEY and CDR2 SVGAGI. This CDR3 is CASSPGTSFYEQYF. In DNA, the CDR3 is TGTGCCAGCAGCCCCGGGACTAGCTTTTACGAGCAGTACTTC.

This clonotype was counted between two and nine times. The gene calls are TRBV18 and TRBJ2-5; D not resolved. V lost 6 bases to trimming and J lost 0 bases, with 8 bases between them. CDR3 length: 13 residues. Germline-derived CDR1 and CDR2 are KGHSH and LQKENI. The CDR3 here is CASSPTYQETQYF. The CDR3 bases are TGTGCCAGCTCCCCAACGTACCAAGAGACCCAGTACTTC.

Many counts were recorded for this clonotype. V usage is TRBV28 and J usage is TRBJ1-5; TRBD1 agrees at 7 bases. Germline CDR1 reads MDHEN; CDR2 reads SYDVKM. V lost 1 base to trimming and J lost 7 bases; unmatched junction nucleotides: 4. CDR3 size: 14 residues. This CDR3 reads CASSLFDRDQPQHF. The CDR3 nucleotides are TGTGCCAGCAGTTTATTTGACAGGGACCAGCCCCAGCATTTT.

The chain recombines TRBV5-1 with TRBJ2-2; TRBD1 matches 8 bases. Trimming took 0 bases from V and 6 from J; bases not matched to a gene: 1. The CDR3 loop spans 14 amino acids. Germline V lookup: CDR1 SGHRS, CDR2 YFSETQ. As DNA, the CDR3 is TGCGCCAGCAGCTTGGAACAGGGGGCCGGGGAGCTGTTTTTT. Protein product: CASSLEQGAGELFF.

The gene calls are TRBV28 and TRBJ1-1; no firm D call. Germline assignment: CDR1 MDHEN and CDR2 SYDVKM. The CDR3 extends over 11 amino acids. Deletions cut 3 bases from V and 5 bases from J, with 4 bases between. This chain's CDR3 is CASSLSTEAFF. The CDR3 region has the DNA TGTGCCAGCAGTTTGAGTACTGAAGCTTTCTTT.

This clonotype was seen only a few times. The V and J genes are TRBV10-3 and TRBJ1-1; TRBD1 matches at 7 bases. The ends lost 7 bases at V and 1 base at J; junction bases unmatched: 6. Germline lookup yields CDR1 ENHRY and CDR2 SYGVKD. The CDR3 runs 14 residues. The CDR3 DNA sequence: TGTGCCATCAACGGGGACAGTTCGAACACTGAAGCTTTCTTT. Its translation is CAINGDSSNTEAFF.

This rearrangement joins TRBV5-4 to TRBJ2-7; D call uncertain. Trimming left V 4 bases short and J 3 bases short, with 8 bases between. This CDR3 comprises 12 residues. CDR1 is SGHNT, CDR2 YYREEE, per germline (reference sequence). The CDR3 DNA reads TGTGCCAGCAGCGAAGGCGGCTACGAGCAGTACTTC. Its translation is CASSEGGYEQYF. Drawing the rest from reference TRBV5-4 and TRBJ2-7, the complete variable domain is ETGVTQSPTHLIKTRGQQVTLRCSSQSGHNTVSWYQQALGQGPQFIFQYYREEENGRGNFPPRFSGLQFPNYSSELNVNALELDDSALYLCASSEGGYEQYFGPGTRLTVT.

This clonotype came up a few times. Here the CDR3 reads CASSQSDHNEQFF. The DNA of the CDR3 is TGTGCCAGCAGCCAATCCGACCACAATGAGCAGTTCTTC. The genes are TRBV3-1 and TRBJ2-1; D call uncertain. Trimming took off 2 bases at V and 5 bases at J, with 7 bases between the two ends. The V gene's germline CDR1 is LGHDT and CDR2 YNNKEL (reference sequence). The CDR3 is 13 amino acids.

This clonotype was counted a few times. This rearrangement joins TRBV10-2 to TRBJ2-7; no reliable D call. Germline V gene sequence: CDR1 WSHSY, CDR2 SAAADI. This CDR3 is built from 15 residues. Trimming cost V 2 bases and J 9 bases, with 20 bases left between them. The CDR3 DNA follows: TGCGCCAGCAGTGAGGGAACCGATAGCCTACGAGGGCAGTACTTC. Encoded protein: CASSEGTDSLRGQYF.

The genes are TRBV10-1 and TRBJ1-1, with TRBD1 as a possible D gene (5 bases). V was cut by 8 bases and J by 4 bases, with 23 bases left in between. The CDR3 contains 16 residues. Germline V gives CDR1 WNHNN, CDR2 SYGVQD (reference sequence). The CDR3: CASAKTIGVSPTEAFF. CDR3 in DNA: TGCGCCAGCGCAAAGACCATAGGGGTGAGCCCCACTGAAGCTTTCTTT.

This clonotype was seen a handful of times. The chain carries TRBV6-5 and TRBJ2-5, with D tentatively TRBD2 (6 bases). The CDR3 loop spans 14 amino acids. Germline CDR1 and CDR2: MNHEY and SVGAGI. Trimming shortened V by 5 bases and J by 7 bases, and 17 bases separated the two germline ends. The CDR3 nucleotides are TGTGCCAGCAGTAACCGGGCCAAAGCGGGGACCCAGTACTTC. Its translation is CASSNRAKAGTQYF.